This T cell receptor beta chain was identified in a study of T cell clones after liver transplantation. The wider study: Pre-transplant mixed lymphocyte reactions yielded third-party-reactive TCRbeta sequences as comparators for graft-donor-reactive sequences. Study-wide results and limits: In 5 of 8 subjects, circulating graft-donor-reactive CD4 TCRbeta sequences fell significantly after transplant. Compared with third party-reactive sequences, donor-reactive ones declined more, independent of withdrawal success.

This table comes from immunoSEQ multiplex PCR, and its TCRdb copy is limited to in-frame clones, with some not included. The top ten hold 0.45% to 0.55% of the sample, which has around 80,000 clones, about 82% seen once. With respect to this clone: Its matching antigen is unknown.

The sample here was CD4+ T cells from blood, taken approximately 3.5 years after liver transplant. The receptor was isolated from a human patient who received a liver transplant. Certain T cells may be donor cells from the graft.

The CDR3 loop is CASSRGDDSEAFF. The CDR3 DNA is TGTGCCAGTAGTCGGGGGGATGATTCTGAAGCTTTCTTT. The gene calls are TRBV19 and TRBJ1-1, with D maybe TRBD1 (5 bases). The CDR3 has 13 amino acids. Germline lookup yields CDR1 LNHDA and CDR2 SQIVND (reference sequence). V lost 5 bases, J lost 6 bases, and 13 bases lay in between.